The 26 T cell receptor beta chains given below trace back to one sample, sequenced in a study of response to subunit inactivated influenza vaccine. TCRdb redid the calling of the RT-PCR reads with MiXCR, one entry per CDR3 protein. Found here are around 750,000 distinct CDR3 sequences, around 21% of them singletons; the top ten hold roughly 10%. The sequencing used PBMCs from blood, collected about 5 days after vaccination. These receptors were collected from a man between 50 and 59 years old who received an inactivated influenza vaccine.

The V call is TRBV19, the J call TRBJ2-3; D unresolved. The CDR3 is made up of 14 amino acids. The V end lost 0 bases, the J end lost 1 base, and 5 bases lay between the germline ends. CDR1 and CDR2 (germline): LNHDA, SQIVND (reference sequence). The CDR3 bases are TGTGCCAGTAGTATAGACCAGGGCACAGATACGCAGTATTTT. Amino acid sequence: CASSIDQGTDTQYF.

This sequence joins TRBV6-5 and TRBJ1-1; possible D gene TRBD1, 5 bases. V shed 0 bases and J shed 4 bases, with 18 bases lying between them. The germline CDR1 and CDR2 sequences are MNHEY and SVGAGI. This CDR3 has 17 amino acids. This chain's CDR3 is CASSYSIPGPGSTEAFF. The CDR3, as DNA: TGTGCCAGCAGTTACTCTATTCCAGGGCCGGGGAGCACTGAAGCTTTCTTT.

The chain uses TRBV2 and TRBJ2-1, with 7 bases lining up with TRBD1. This CDR3 region has 15 residues. The J segment lost 4 bases and the V segment lost 4 bases, leaving 7 bases of the junction unmatched. CDR1 SNHLY and CDR2 FYNNEI come from the germline V gene. The DNA for the CDR3 is TGTGCCAGCAGTGGAGACAGGGAATTTTACAATGAGCAGTTCTTC. Amino acids: CASSGDREFYNEQFF.

This chain's CDR3 is CASSSGLAGWRDTQYF. In nucleotides, the CDR3 is TGTGCCAGCAGCTCAGGACTAGCGGGATGGCGAGATACCCAGTACTTC. The chain has TRBV5-5 and TRBJ2-5; 12 positions agree with TRBD2. Germline V lookup: CDR1 SGHKS, CDR2 YYEKEE (reference sequence). The junction had 11 bases not matched to a gene; V was cut back by 3 bases and J by 8 bases. The CDR3 contains 16 residues.

This clonotype was picked up a small number of times. This chain uses TRBV7-2 with TRBJ1-1; D ambiguous. Deletions cut 1 base from V and 2 bases from J, with 11 bases between. The CDR3 has 15 amino acids. Germline-derived CDR1 and CDR2 are SGHTA and FQGNSA. CDR3 sequence reads: CASSLVPGPNTEAFF. Here the CDR3 DNA reads TGTGCCAGCAGCTTAGTACCCGGACCAAACACTGAAGCTTTCTTT.

The genes are TRBV20-1 and TRBJ1-6; 11 bases align to TRBD1. In germline, CDR1 is DFQATT, CDR2 SNEGSKA (reference sequence). Trimming took 4 bases from V and 0 from J; bases not matched to a gene: 5. The CDR3 has 17 residues. DNA for the CDR3: TGCAGTGCTATCGGGACAGGGGGAGTCTCCTATAATTCACCCCTCCACTTT. Translation: CSAIGTGGVSYNSPLHF.

This chain joins TRBV12-3 or TRBV12-4 and TRBJ1-4; no reliable D call. V was trimmed by 6 bases and J by 8 bases, leaving 10 bases between them. This CDR3 has 12 amino acids. CDR3 nucleotides: TGTGCCAGCAGCAACCCCAAGGAAAAACTGTTTTTT. Protein product: CASSNPKEKLFF.

This clonotype was seen only a few times. The chain is built from TRBV29-1 and TRBJ2-2, with TRBD1 matching 9 bases. The CDR3 spans 15 residues. The V and J ends lost 5 bases and 3 bases, in that order; junction bases with no gene match: 7. Per the germline V gene, CDR1 is SQVTM and CDR2 is ANQGSEA. The CDR3 DNA follows: TGCAGCGTTAAACCGGGACAGGGTGACACCGGGGAGCTGTTTTTT. Its translation: CSVKPGQGDTGELFF.

The chain links TRBV28 to TRBJ2-7; D may correspond to TRBD1 or TRBD2 (5 bases each). The CDR3 loop spans 16 amino acids. The V end lost 2 bases, the J end lost 2 bases, and 16 bases lay between the germline ends. Germline CDR1 reads MDHEN; CDR2 reads SYDVKM. The CDR3 region has the DNA TGTGCCAGCAGTTTAGTCCTGGGGACCGGAACCTACGAGCAGTACTTC. Residues: CASSLVLGTGTYEQYF.

In this sample, this clonotype turned up a few times. This chain links TRBV7-2 with TRBJ2-2, with 8 bases matching TRBD1. Germline assignment: CDR1 SGHTA and CDR2 FQGNSA. The CDR3 totals 17 residues. Unmatched junction bases numbered 15, after V lost 5 bases and J lost 7 bases. CDR3 nucleotides: TGTGCCAGCAGCCTTCGGAGGGCAGGGGGCACGATCGGGGAGCTGTTTTTT. It is translated as CASSLRRAGGTIGELFF. The full variable domain, in which reference TRBV7-2 and TRBJ2-2 provide the parts outside the CDR3, is GAGVSQSPSNKVTEKGKDVELRCDPISGHTALYWYRQSLGQGLEFLIYFQGNSAPDKSGLPSDRFSAERTGGSVSTLTIQRTQQEDSAVYLCASSLRRAGGTIGELFFGEGSRLTVL.

CDR3 in amino acids: CSARYGWSPTETQYF. CDR3 bases: TGCAGTGCTAGATATGGGTGGAGCCCCACGGAGACCCAGTACTTC. The chain combines TRBV20-1 with TRBJ2-5; D is undetermined. Germline CDR1 DFQATT, CDR2 SNEGSKA (reference sequence). This CDR3 has 15 residues. V lost 2 bases and J 5 bases, leaving 18 bases between the germline ends.

The chain employs TRBV30 and TRBJ2-4, with D unresolved. CDR3 length equals 12 residues. V was shortened by 4 bases and J by 7 bases, with 11 bases between the two germline ends. CDR1 is GTSNPN, CDR2 SVGIG, per germline (reference sequence). CDR3 nucleotide sequence: TGTGCCTGGAAGGTATTGTCGAACATTCAGTACTTC. Protein sequence: CAWKVLSNIQYF.

This chain links TRBV5-1 with TRBJ1-2; D remains ambiguous. Germline-derived CDR1 and CDR2 are SGHRS and YFSETQ. This CDR3 comprises 15 residues. Between the trimmed V and J ends, which lost 0 bases and 2 bases, there was a span of 11 bases. The CDR3 loop reads CASSLDLRINYGYTF. The CDR3 bases are TGCGCCAGCAGCTTGGACCTCAGGATAAACTATGGCTACACCTTC. Supplemented by reference TRBV5-1 and TRBJ1-2, the full variable domain reads KAGVTQTPRYLIKTRGQQVTLSCSPISGHRSVSWYQQTPGQGLQFLFEYFSETQRNKGNFPGRFSGRQFSNSRSEMNVSTLELGDSALYLCASSLDLRINYGYTFGSGTRLTVV.

This clonotype came up many times. This chain joins TRBV20-1 and TRBJ1-2; D unclear. The CDR3 spans 13 residues. Germline V gene sequence: CDR1 DFQATT, CDR2 SNEGSKA (reference sequence). Trimming cost V 6 bases and J 0 bases, with 11 bases left between them. The CDR3 DNA reads TGCAGTGCCTTCAGGAGATCTAACTATGGCTACACCTTC. Translating it yields CSAFRRSNYGYTF.

J is TRBJ2-7 and V is TRBV7-2; 11 bases fit TRBD2. Germline V gene sequence: CDR1 SGHTA, CDR2 FQGNSA. This CDR3 contains 14 residues. The V gene end was trimmed by 4 bases and the J gene end by 10 bases; junction bases not matched to a gene: 9. The CDR3 loop reads CASSSSGRTVYQYF. The CDR3 DNA reads as TGTGCCAGCAGCTCTAGCGGGAGGACTGTTTACCAGTACTTC.

The CDR3 DNA sequence: TGTGCCAGCAGCTTTGCAGCGGGAGTATCCCCCGGGGAGCTGTTTTTT. Amino acids: CASSFAAGVSPGELFF. The J gene is TRBJ2-2, the V gene TRBV7-3; TRBD2 matches at 8 bases. From germline, CDR1 is SGHTA and CDR2 FQGTGA. This CDR3 region has 16 residues. The J segment lost 6 bases and the V segment lost 3 bases, leaving 9 bases of the junction unmatched.

V usage is TRBV28 and J usage is TRBJ2-5, with D tentatively TRBD2 (6 bases). This CDR3 comprises 14 residues. Deletions cut 2 bases from V and 4 bases from J, with 11 bases between. Germline V gene sequence: CDR1 MDHEN, CDR2 SYDVKM. CDR3 DNA sequence: TGTGCCAGCAGTTTAAGCGGGTTGGGAGAGACCCAGTACTTC. The encoded protein is CASSLSGLGETQYF.

This chain links TRBV7-9 with TRBJ2-3; D call uncertain. This CDR3 has 14 residues. CDR1 and CDR2 (germline): SEHNR, FQNEAQ (reference sequence). The ends were cut back, 4 bases at V and 4 bases at J, with 12 bases in the middle. CDR3 nucleotides: TGTGCCAGCAGCTACACTGGGCGCCCAGATACGCAGTATTTT. Translation: CASSYTGRPDTQYF.

This chain links TRBV4-2 with TRBJ2-7; 12 positions match TRBD1. Germline V gene lookup returns CDR1 LGHNA and CDR2 YNFKEQ. The CDR3 covers 15 residues. The trim removed 5 bases at V and 4 bases at J, leaving 6 bases unmatched. CDR3 loop: CASSDGTGGFYEQYF. The CDR3 nucleotides are TGTGCCAGCAGCGATGGGACAGGGGGCTTTTACGAGCAGTACTTC.

The rearrangement uses TRBV24-1 and TRBJ2-3; D call uncertain. The ends were cut back, 3 bases at V and 6 bases at J, with 15 bases in the middle. CDR1 is KGHDR, CDR2 SFDVKD, per germline. The CDR3 is made up of 15 amino acids. CDR3 region: CATSDPGLRRDTQYF. The DNA for the CDR3 is TGTGCCACCAGTGATCCCGGCCTGCGGCGGGATACGCAGTATTTT.

V is TRBV11-2 and J is TRBJ2-7; possibly TRBD2 for D (5 bases). Trimming stripped 1 base from V and 3 bases from J, with 25 bases between. The CDR3 contains 19 residues. The germline V gene has CDR1 SGHAT and CDR2 FQNNGV. CDR3 DNA: TGTGCCAGCAGCTTAGGCCCGAACCTCGCTGATGGGAGAATCTACGAGCAGTACTTC. Translating gives CASSLGPNLADGRIYEQYF.

This clonotype was seen a handful of times. The chain is built from TRBV7-9 and TRBJ2-5, with TRBD1 matching 8 bases. Germline V gene lookup returns CDR1 SEHNR and CDR2 FQNEAQ (reference sequence). This CDR3 spans 15 amino acids. J lost 1 base, V lost 4 bases, and 5 bases had no gene match. The CDR3 loop reads CASSWGDRSQETQYF. The CDR3 DNA reads TGTGCCAGCAGCTGGGGGGACAGGAGCCAAGAGACCCAGTACTTC.

The gene calls are TRBV28 and TRBJ2-1; possible D gene TRBD2, 5 bases. From germline, CDR1 is MDHEN and CDR2 SYDVKM. The V end was cut by 2 bases, the J end by 7 bases, with 21 bases between. The CDR3 sequence is 17 residues long. The CDR3 sequence: CASSLLDYPQLRNEQFF. CDR3 nucleotide sequence: TGTGCCAGCAGTTTACTTGACTATCCCCAACTTAGGAATGAGCAGTTCTTC.

The chain combines TRBV27 with TRBJ2-3; 8 bases fit TRBD2. Germline CDR1 MNHEY, CDR2 SMNVEV (reference sequence). The junction had 8 bases not matched to a gene; V was cut back by 5 bases and J by 4 bases. There are 15 residues in the CDR3. The CDR3 region is CASSLPGLVPDTQYF. The CDR3 nucleotides are TGTGCCAGCAGTCTACCGGGACTAGTCCCAGATACGCAGTATTTT.

This rearrangement joins TRBV7-8 to TRBJ2-5; possibly TRBD1 for D (6 bases). Per the germline V gene, CDR1 is SGHVS and CDR2 is FQNEAQ. Trimming cost V 6 bases and J 1 base, with 18 bases left between them. This CDR3 spans 16 amino acids. CDR3 nucleotides: TGTGCCAGCAGTCGGCGATTGGCAGGGGCCCAAGAGACCCAGTACTTC. This sequence encodes CASSRRLAGAQETQYF.

The chain employs TRBV6-5 and TRBJ1-5; maybe TRBD1 (5 bases). The CDR3 has 13 amino acids. Germline V gene sequence: CDR1 MNHEY, CDR2 SVGAGI. Trimming pared 2 bases from V and 4 bases from J, leaving 6 bases between. The CDR3 DNA is TGTGCCAGCAGTTACGGGACGAATCAGCCCCAGCATTTT. As protein: CASSYGTNQPQHF.